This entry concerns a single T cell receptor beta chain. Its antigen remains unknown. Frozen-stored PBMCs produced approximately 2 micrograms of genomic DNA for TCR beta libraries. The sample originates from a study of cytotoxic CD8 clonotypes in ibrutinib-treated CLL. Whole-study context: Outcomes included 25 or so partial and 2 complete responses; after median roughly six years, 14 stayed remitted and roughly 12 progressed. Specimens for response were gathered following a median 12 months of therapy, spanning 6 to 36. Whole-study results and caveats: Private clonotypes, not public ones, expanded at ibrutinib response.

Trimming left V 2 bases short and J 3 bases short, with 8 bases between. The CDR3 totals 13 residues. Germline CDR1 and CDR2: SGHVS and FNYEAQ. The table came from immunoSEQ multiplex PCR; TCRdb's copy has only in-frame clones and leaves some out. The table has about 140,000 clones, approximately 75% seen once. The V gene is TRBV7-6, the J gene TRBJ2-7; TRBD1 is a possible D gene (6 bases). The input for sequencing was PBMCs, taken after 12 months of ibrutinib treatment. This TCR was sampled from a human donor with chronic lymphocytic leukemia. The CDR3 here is CASSLPGDYEQYF. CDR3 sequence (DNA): TGTGCCAGCAGCTTACCAGGGGACTACGAGCAGTACTTC.